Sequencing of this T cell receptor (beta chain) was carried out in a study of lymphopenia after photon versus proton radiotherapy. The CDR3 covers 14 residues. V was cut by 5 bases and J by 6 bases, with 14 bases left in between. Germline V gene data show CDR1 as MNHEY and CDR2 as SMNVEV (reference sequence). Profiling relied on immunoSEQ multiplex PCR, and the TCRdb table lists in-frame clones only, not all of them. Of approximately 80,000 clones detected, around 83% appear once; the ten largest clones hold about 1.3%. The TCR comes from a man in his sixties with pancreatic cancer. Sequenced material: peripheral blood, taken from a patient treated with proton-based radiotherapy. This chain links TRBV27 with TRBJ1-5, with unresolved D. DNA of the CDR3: TGTGCCAGCAGTCCATGGGGAGGGAGTCAGCCCCAGCATTTT. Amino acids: CASSPWGGSQPQHF.